These 17 T cell receptor beta chains were all obtained from the same sample, sequenced in a study of a mutant IDH1 vaccine in newly diagnosed glioma. Time point of the sample: baseline, week 1 (first vaccination visit). Regarding treatment: pre-vaccination baseline after standard-of-care therapy. The method was immunoSEQ multiplex PCR; TCRdb's version includes in-frame clones alone and lacks a portion of them. The sample has roughly 70,000 clones; just over 85% are singletons. This specimen was PBMCs, taken from a glioma patient treated with radiotherapy, temozolomide or both. These receptor sequences come from a man younger than 45 with glioma.

The V call is TRBV27, the J call TRBJ1-1; no reliable D call. There are 14 residues in the CDR3. CDR1 and CDR2 from the germline V gene are MNHEY and SMNVEV (reference sequence). Trimming stripped 3 bases from V and 1 base from J, with 9 bases between. The chain's CDR3 is CASSFLRRNTEAFF. CDR3 DNA: TGTGCCAGCAGTTTTTTGAGGCGGAACACTGAAGCTTTCTTT.

The J gene is TRBJ2-7, the V gene TRBV4-2; TRBD2 agrees at 7 bases. The ends lost 0 bases at V and 3 bases at J; junction bases unmatched: 8. The CDR3 sequence is 16 residues long. Germline-derived CDR1 and CDR2 are LGHNA and YNFKEQ. The CDR3 sequence is CASSQEASGDNYEQYF. The CDR3 region has the DNA TGTGCCAGCAGCCAAGAGGCTAGCGGAGATAACTACGAGCAGTACTTC.

The rearrangement links TRBV30 to TRBJ2-1, with 12 bases matching TRBD1. J lost 6 bases, V lost 4 bases, and 7 bases had no gene match. CDR1 is GTSNPN, CDR2 SVGIG, per germline (reference sequence). The CDR3 is made up of 15 amino acids. In DNA form, the CDR3 reads TGTGCCTGGATATTGGGACAGGGGGCAAGCAATGAGCAGTTCTTC. Translated, it gives CAWILGQGASNEQFF. The variable domain in full, with the rest retrieved from reference TRBV30 and TRBJ2-1, is SQTIHQWPATLVQPVGSPLSLECTVEGTSNPNLYWYRQAAGRGLQLLFYSVGIGQISSEVPQNLSASRPQDRQFILSSKKLLLSDSGFYLCAWILGQGASNEQFFGPGTRLTVL.

The CDR3 region has the DNA TGTGCCACCAGCAGAGTCCCGACAGGGGGGTATGGCTACACCTTC. This encodes CATSRVPTGGYGYTF. The chain has TRBV15 and TRBJ1-2; 9 bases map to TRBD1. V lost 1 base to trimming and J lost 5 bases; unmatched junction nucleotides: 5. Per the germline V gene, CDR1 is LNHNV and CDR2 is YYDKDF (reference sequence). The CDR3 runs 15 residues. Variable domain in full (rest from reference TRBV15 and TRBJ1-2): DAMVIQNPRYQVTQFGKPVTLSCSQTLNHNVMYWYQQKSSQAPKLLFHYYDKDFNNEADTPDNFQSRRPNTSFCFLDIRSPGLGDTAMYLCATSRVPTGGYGYTFGSGTRLTVV.

This chain joins TRBV6-5 and TRBJ2-7; D may be TRBD1 (6 bases). Per the germline V gene, CDR1 is MNHEY and CDR2 is SVGAGI. Trimming removed 0 bases from V and 3 bases from J, with 12 bases in between. This CDR3 spans 15 amino acids. CDR3 DNA sequence: TGTGCCAGCAGTTACTCGAGCCAGGGGATCTACGAGCAGTACTTC. Amino acid sequence: CASSYSSQGIYEQYF.

The chain employs TRBV19 and TRBJ2-1; a weak D match, TRBD2 (5 bases). V lost 1 base and J lost 5, with 12 bases in between. This CDR3 is 15 amino acids long. CDR1 LNHDA and CDR2 SQIVND come from the germline V gene (reference sequence). CDR3 DNA: TGTGCCAGTAGTATAGGCGCTAGCCTGCACAATGAGCAGTTCTTC. This sequence encodes CASSIGASLHNEQFF.

The table lists this clone with a count of one. This chain joins TRBV2 and TRBJ2-3; D is undetermined. Between the trimmed V and J ends, which lost 3 bases and 0 bases, there was a span of 10 bases. The V gene's germline CDR1 is SNHLY and CDR2 FYNNEI. The CDR3 contains 15 residues. The CDR3 bases are TGTGCCAGCAGTGACGTGTCCATAAGCACAGATACGCAGTATTTT. Amino acid sequence: CASSDVSISTDTQYF.

This clone showed up just a few times. This rearrangement joins TRBV5-4 to TRBJ1-6, with D perhaps TRBD1 (5 bases). The CDR3 extends over 14 amino acids. Trimming left V 3 bases short and J 5 bases short, with 9 bases between. Germline V lookup: CDR1 SGHNT, CDR2 YYREEE (reference sequence). The CDR3 reads CASSWGENNSPLHF. The CDR3 coding sequence is TGTGCCAGCAGCTGGGGGGAGAATAATTCACCCCTCCACTTT.

This clone was seen once. The chain uses TRBV4-2 and TRBJ2-3; no definite D call. Trimming stripped 0 bases from V and 5 bases from J, with 6 bases between. The CDR3 is made up of 13 amino acids. Germline CDR1 and CDR2: LGHNA and YNFKEQ. The CDR3 coding sequence is TGTGCCAGCAGCCAAGAGGTGAGAGATACGCAGTATTTT. The encoded protein is CASSQEVRDTQYF.

The V call is TRBV19, the J call TRBJ1-5; D gene uncertain. Trimming took off 9 bases at V and 7 bases at J, with 13 bases between the two ends. CDR1 and CDR2 (germline): LNHDA, SQIVND (reference sequence). This CDR3 region has 12 residues. CDR3 coding DNA: TGTGCCAGCAGAGACGGCGCCCAGCCCCAGCATTTT. As protein: CASRDGAQPQHF.

The J gene is TRBJ2-1, the V gene TRBV11-3; D call uncertain. This CDR3 is 13 amino acids long. V was shortened by 0 bases and J by 4 bases, with 4 bases between the two germline ends. Germline loops: CDR1 SGHNT, CDR2 YENEEA. CDR3 amino acids: CASSLERYNEQFF. CDR3 DNA sequence: TGTGCCAGCAGCTTAGAGAGGTACAATGAGCAGTTCTTC.

The rearrangement links TRBV2 to TRBJ2-4; D unclear. The CDR3 covers 15 residues. The germline gives CDR1 SNHLY, CDR2 FYNNEI. V lost 2 bases to trimming and J lost 0 bases, with 8 bases between them. The CDR3 DNA sequence: TGTGCCAGCAGTGAATTGTCCCTAGCCAAAAACATTCAGTACTTC. Its translation is CASSELSLAKNIQYF. The whole variable domain, filled in from reference TRBV2 and TRBJ2-4, reads EPEVTQTPSHQVTQMGQEVILRCVPISNHLYFYWYRQILGQKVEFLVSFYNNEISEKSEIFDDQFSVERPDGSNFTLKIRSTKLEDSAMYFCASSELSLAKNIQYFGAGTRLSVL.

This chain's CDR3 is CASSGPNDGNTIYF. The CDR3, as DNA: TGTGCCAGCAGTGGACCCAACGACGGAAACACCATATATTTT. The chain has TRBV6-6 and TRBJ1-3; D is unclear. The CDR3 is 14 residues long. Deletions cut 5 bases from V and 4 bases from J, with 12 bases between. Per germline, CDR1 MNHNY and CDR2 SVGAGI (reference sequence).

The chain links TRBV4-1 to TRBJ1-1; D gene uncertain. Germline loops: CDR1 MGHRA, CDR2 YSYEKL. The CDR3 runs to 15 residues. V lost 0 bases, J lost 0 bases, and 8 bases lay in between. As DNA, the CDR3 is TGCGCCAGCAGCCAAGATAGGACGTTGAACACTGAAGCTTTCTTT. Protein product: CASSQDRTLNTEAFF.

This sequence joins TRBV18 and TRBJ1-1; tentative D call: TRBD1 (5 bases). Trimming shortened V by 0 bases and J by 6 bases, and 8 bases separated the two germline ends. Germline CDR1 reads KGHSH; CDR2 reads LQKENI. The CDR3 contains 13 residues. The CDR3 protein is CASSPPSRAEAFF. CDR3 nucleotide sequence: TGTGCCAGCTCACCACCGAGCAGGGCTGAAGCTTTCTTT.

This chain joins TRBV7-9 and TRBJ1-1; D is possibly TRBD1 (6 bases). CDR1 and CDR2 (germline): SEHNR, FQNEAQ (reference sequence). The CDR3 has 15 amino acids. With 2 bases removed from V and 1 base from J, the gap between germline ends came to 11 bases. The CDR3 DNA reads TGTGCCAGCAGCTTAAGCAGGGGTAGGAACACTGAAGCTTTCTTT. Translated: CASSLSRGRNTEAFF. The whole variable domain, remainder taken from reference TRBV7-9 and TRBJ1-1, is DTGVSQNPRHKITKRGQNVTFRCDPISEHNRLYWYRQTLGQGPEFLTYFQNEAQLEKSRLLSDRFSAERPKGSFSTLEIQRTEQGDSAMYLCASSLSRGRNTEAFFGQGTRLTVV.

This clone was picked up one time. This chain uses TRBV5-6 with TRBJ1-6; D is ambiguous. CDR3 length: 19 amino acids. Germline V lookup: CDR1 SGHDT, CDR2 YYEEEE. Trimming cost V 0 bases and J 9 bases, with 25 bases left between them. This CDR3 reads CASSLVEPGGIGLSSPLHF. The CDR3 DNA follows: TGTGCCAGCAGCTTGGTGGAGCCCGGCGGAATTGGGCTCAGTTCACCCCTCCACTTT.